This entry describes one T cell receptor beta chain. Profiled with immunoSEQ multiplex PCR; TCRdb holds only in-frame clones, not every one. The table shows about 100,000 clones, with around 96% occurring only once. These data are taken from a study of technical replicates of blood from a few donors. Trimming cost V 5 bases and J 3 bases, with 10 bases left between them. Germline CDR1 and CDR2: KGHSH and LQKENI. CDR3 length equals 14 residues. The sample taken for sequencing was T cells isolated from PBMCs. The receptor was isolated from a human donor in good health. This chain links TRBV18 with TRBJ2-2; a possible D gene is TRBD1 (6 bases). CDR3 DNA: TGTGCCAGCTCAAAGCCAGGGGACACCGGGGAGCTGTTTTTT. Translated: CASSKPGDTGELFF.